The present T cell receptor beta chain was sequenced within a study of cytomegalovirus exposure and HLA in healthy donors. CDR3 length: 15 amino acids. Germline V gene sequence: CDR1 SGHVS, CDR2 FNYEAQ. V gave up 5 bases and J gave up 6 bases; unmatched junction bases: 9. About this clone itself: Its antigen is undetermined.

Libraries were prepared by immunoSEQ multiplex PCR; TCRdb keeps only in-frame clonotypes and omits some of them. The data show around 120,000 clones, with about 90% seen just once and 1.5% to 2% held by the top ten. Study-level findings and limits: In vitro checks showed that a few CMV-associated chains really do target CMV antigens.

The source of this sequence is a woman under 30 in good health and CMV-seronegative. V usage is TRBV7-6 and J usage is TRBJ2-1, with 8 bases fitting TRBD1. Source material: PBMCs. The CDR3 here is CASSQLGQGGNEQFF. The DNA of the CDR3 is TGTGCCAGCAGCCAACTCGGACAGGGTGGCAATGAGCAGTTCTTC.